Listed below are T cell receptor beta chains from one sample, sequenced in a study of shared clonotypes between healthy human individuals. The protocol was immunoSEQ multiplex PCR, while the TCRdb copy is restricted to in-frame clones and leaves out a portion. The table lists roughly 1 million clones, about 75% of them singletons. Sequenced: memory CD4+ T cells sorted from blood. Source of these receptors: a man aged 18 to 29 in good health. Both conserved end residues are part of each CDR3. A D gene is named only where the DNA matches it firmly. Some rows have no size entry. The others give once, few or many, or a class for an expanded clone.

v_call,cdr3_length,j_call,d_call,clone_size,cdr3_aa,cdr3_nt
TRBV15,15,TRBJ2-3,.,.,CATSEGRQGTDTQYF,TGTGCCACCAGCGAGGGGAGGCAGGGCACAGATACGCAGTATTTT
TRBV10-3,12,TRBJ2-5,.,.,CAISDLQETQYF,TGTGCCATCAGTGACCTCCAAGAGACCCAGTACTTC
TRBV9,15,TRBJ1-6,.,.,CASSFLSGQNSPLHF,TGTGCCAGCAGTTTCCTAAGCGGGCAGAATTCACCCCTCCACTTT
TRBV2,15,TRBJ1-3,.,.,CASSEAGTGGNTIYF,TGTGCCAGCAGTGAAGCCGGGACTGGTGGAAACACCATATATTTT
TRBV9,17,TRBJ2-5,.,.,CASSPNWNRQFQETQYF,TGTGCCAGCAGCCCCAATTGGAATCGACAGTTCCAAGAGACCCAGTACTTC
TRBV7-9,14,TRBJ1-3,.,.,CASSPQALENTIYF,TGTGCCAGCAGCCCACAGGCTCTGGAGAACACCATATATTTT
TRBV29-1,16,TRBJ2-3,TRBD1,.,CSVSDWTGSETDTQYF,TGCAGCGTTTCCGACTGGACAGGGAGTGAAACAGATACGCAGTATTTT
TRBV28,13,TRBJ1-2,TRBD1,.,CASTALPGTGRTF,TGTGCCAGCACGGCTCTACCAGGGACAGGGAGGACCTTC
TRBV6-6,14,TRBJ2-7,.,.,CASTKLGQIYEQYF,TGTGCCAGCACCAAACTGGGGCAGATCTACGAGCAGTACTTC
TRBV7-9,17,TRBJ2-3,TRBD2,.,CASSFPSGSHSTDTQYF,TGTGCCAGCAGCTTCCCCAGCGGGAGCCATAGCACAGATACGCAGTATTTT
TRBV27,17,TRBJ1-2,TRBD1,.,CASSPTRTGRSSYGYTF,TGTGCCAGCAGCCCTACCCGGACAGGGCGCTCCTCCTATGGCTACACCTTC
TRBV18,13,TRBJ1-2,.,.,CASSLQGFYGYTF,TGTGCCAGCTCACTTCAGGGTTTCTATGGCTACACCTTC
TRBV29-1,15,TRBJ2-3,TRBD1,.,CSVLLTGDGTDTQYF,TGCAGCGTGTTACTGACAGGGGATGGCACAGATACGCAGTATTTT
TRBV15,15,TRBJ1-6,.,.,CATSRDLGGNSPLHF,TGTGCCACCAGCAGAGATCTGGGGGGTAATTCACCCCTCCACTTT
TRBV6-6,16,TRBJ2-7,.,few,CASSYLSRDNSYEQYF,TGTGCCAGCAGTTATCTCTCCCGGGACAACTCCTACGAGCAGTACTTC
TRBV5-1,13,TRBJ1-2,.,.,CASSPDSPYGYTF,TGCGCCAGCAGTCCTGACAGCCCCTATGGCTACACCTTC
TRBV11-2,15,TRBJ1-3,.,.,CASSPYRAGGNTIYF,TGTGCCAGCAGCCCCTACAGGGCGGGAGGAAACACCATATATTTT
TRBV5-1,15,TRBJ2-3,.,few,CASSHGATGTDTQYF,TGCGCCAGCAGCCATGGGGCCACAGGGACAGATACGCAGTATTTT
TRBV30,17,TRBJ1-2,.,once,CAWSVLRTAQSNYGYTF,TGTGCCTGGAGTGTTCTGAGGACAGCGCAATCTAACTATGGCTACACCTTC
TRBV6-5,11,TRBJ2-3,.,few,CASERGDTQYF,TGTGCCTCGGAACGGGGAGATACGCAGTATTTT
TRBV27,16,TRBJ2-2,TRBD2,.,CASSLRAGVEAGELFF,TGTGCCAGCAGTTTACGAGCGGGAGTGGAAGCCGGGGAGCTGTTTTTT
TRBV5-8,16,TRBJ2-3,TRBD2,.,CASSLGLAGNTDTQYF,TGTGCCAGCAGCTTGGGGCTAGCGGGAAACACAGATACGCAGTATTTT